A single sample is the source of the 11 T cell receptor beta chains below, sequenced in a study of beta chain features in type 1 diabetes. The study, taken as a whole, reports: For Type 1 diabetes patients, all four CD4+ subsets carried TCRB CDR3s that were moderately but significantly shorter.

These receptors lack a known antigen. All of the isolated RNA was reverse transcribed, so expressed TCRB transcripts were sequenced. Profiled with immunoSEQ multiplex PCR; TCRdb holds only in-frame clones, not every one. This repertoire shows 350,000 to 450,000 clones, over 9.5% found once; its top ten account for approximately 0.01%. Sequencing was performed on naive CD4+ T cells from blood. The receptors originated from a woman in her late teens or twenties with type 1 diabetes.

The rearrangement links TRBV9 to TRBJ2-1, with 7 bases that match TRBD1. Germline V gene data show CDR1 as SGDLS and CDR2 as YYNGEE. Trimming at V came to 4 bases and at J to 0 bases, leaving 7 bases not matched to a gene. This CDR3 has 16 residues. CDR3 sequence reads: CASSPTGLSSYNEQFF. DNA of the CDR3: TGTGCCAGCAGCCCGACAGGGCTAAGCTCCTACAATGAGCAGTTCTTC.

The chain joins TRBV18 to TRBJ2-5; 12 bases align to TRBD2. CDR1 and CDR2 (germline): KGHSH, LQKENI. The junction had 5 bases not matched to a gene; V was cut back by 6 bases and J by 3 bases. The CDR3 totals 15 residues. CDR3 sequence (DNA): TGTGCCAGCTCCCCTAGCGGGAGGGTGAAAGAGACCCAGTACTTC. It yields the protein CASSPSGRVKETQYF.

This clone turned up a few times. V is TRBV13 and J is TRBJ1-5; D perhaps matches TRBD1 (6 bases). Between the trimmed V and J ends, which lost 5 bases and 3 bases, there was a span of 11 bases. Germline CDR1 and CDR2: PRHDT and FYEKMQ (reference sequence). This CDR3 has 14 amino acids. The CDR3 DNA reads as TGTGCCAGCAGCCCCAGGGGCCCCAATCAGCCCCAGCATTTT. It encodes CASSPRGPNQPQHF.

This rearrangement joins TRBV18 to TRBJ2-2; 9 bases align to TRBD1. V was pared by 4 bases and J by 3 bases, with 3 bases of the junction left unmatched. Germline values: CDR1 KGHSH, CDR2 LQKENI. This CDR3 is built from 15 residues. The chain's CDR3 is CASSLQGADTGELFF. CDR3 nucleotides: TGTGCCAGCTCACTACAGGGGGCGGACACCGGGGAGCTGTTTTTT.

This chain connects TRBV30 to TRBJ2-7; tentatively, D is TRBD1 (6 bases). The CDR3 sequence is 14 residues long. The germline CDR1 and CDR2 sequences are GTSNPN and SVGIG (reference sequence). The V end lost 0 bases, the J end lost 4 bases, and 13 bases lay between the germline ends. This CDR3 reads CAWSVGGDAYEQYF. CDR3 in DNA: TGTGCCTGGAGTGTAGGGGGAGACGCATACGAGCAGTACTTC.

J is TRBJ2-1 and V is TRBV4-2, with 8 bases aligning to TRBD2. The germline gives CDR1 LGHNA, CDR2 YNFKEQ. This CDR3 contains 15 residues. Unmatched junction bases numbered 2, after V lost 4 bases and J lost 0 bases. This CDR3 is CASSPGGASYNEQFF. In DNA form, the CDR3 reads TGTGCCAGCAGCCCCGGGGGGGCCTCCTACAATGAGCAGTTCTTC.

V is TRBV4-1 and J is TRBJ1-1, with 9 nucleotides matching TRBD1. J lost 11 bases, V lost 2 bases, and 15 bases had no gene match. The CDR3 length is 16 residues. Per germline, CDR1 MGHRA and CDR2 YSYEKL. CDR3 DNA: TGCGCCAGCAGCCAATGGGCTCGGGACAGGGAATTTCGGGCTTTCTTT. Translating gives CASSQWARDREFRAFF.

This clone was observed a few times. This chain joins TRBV5-1 and TRBJ2-2; D might be TRBD2 (5 bases). Deletions cut 3 bases from V and 6 bases from J, with 15 bases between. CDR1 and CDR2 (germline): SGHRS, YFSETQ. The CDR3 contains 15 residues. The CDR3 spells CASSSTSSPPGELFF. CDR3 nucleotide sequence: TGCGCCAGCAGCTCCACATCTAGCCCCCCCGGGGAGCTGTTTTTT.

This clone came up a few times. The V and J genes are TRBV10-3 and TRBJ2-1; a weak D match, TRBD1 (5 bases). The germline V gene has CDR1 ENHRY and CDR2 SYGVKD. The CDR3 is 13 residues long. Trimming stripped 2 bases from V and 9 bases from J, with 11 bases between. The CDR3 DNA is TGTGCCATCAGTGAGGACCCCCAGGGTGAGCAGTTCTTC. This encodes CAISEDPQGEQFF.

This clone was counted only a few times. One junction end does not reproduce the germline sequence, and a read error may be involved. This rearrangement joins TRBV6-1 to TRBJ2-1; 9 bases fit TRBD2. Germline values: CDR1 MNHNS, CDR2 SASEGT. This CDR3 region has 13 residues. Here the CDR3 reads CASREAGGNEQFF. For the CDR3, the DNA is TGTGCCAGCAGGGAAGCGGGAGGCAATGAGCAGTTCTTC.

This clone turned up a few times. The chain couples TRBV2 to TRBJ2-2; D is undetermined. CDR1 and CDR2 from the germline V gene are SNHLY and FYNNEI. Between the trimmed V and J ends, which lost 8 bases and 3 bases, there was a span of 13 bases. There are 14 residues in the CDR3. The CDR3 nucleotides are TGTGCCAGCTCCGGCCTCCGGGACACCGGGGAGCTGTTTTTT. Amino acid sequence: CASSGLRDTGELFF. The full variable domain, with the rest looked up from reference TRBV2 and TRBJ2-2, is EPEVTQTPSHQVTQMGQEVILRCVPISNHLYFYWYRQILGQKVEFLVSFYNNEISEKSEIFDDQFSVERPDGSNFTLKIRSTKLEDSAMYFCASSGLRDTGELFFGEGSRLTVL.